The following is a TCR beta chain sequence with its context. Its antigen is not yet known. There are no base qualities to consult, and no much larger clone falls within one base. These data originate in a study of blood T cell repertoires in COVID-19 (dated by TCRdb to 2020 to 2022). General notes on the study: Samples from collaborators originated in the United States, Italy and Spain and spanned both the acute and convalescent phases of COVID-19. The prospective study material was composed of cDNA or gDNA derived from T cells, B-cell-depleted T cells, or PBMCs. Subjects who had been exposed to COVID-19, were actively infected with it, or had recovered from it provided the deeply sampled blood TCRbeta repertoires that made up the dataset. A freely available public database, intended as a resource for researchers studying the immune response to SARS-CoV-2, is where the repertoires were released. Samples were obtained from the ongoing ImmuneRACE study (first 160 participants) and from some 1,300 subjects provided by 6 global collaborators. Nearly every sample came with metadata listing a de-identified subject ID, COVID-19 status, age in years and sex. Where available, HLA class I and class II types were obtained from metadata supplied by the sample provider rather than from assay-based typing.

The immunoSEQ Assay, a bias-controlled multiplex PCR, was used to amplify TCRbeta CDR3 regions from genomic DNA. The authors' analysis ran thus. Nucleated cell counts per sample were estimated from amplification of reference gene primers within the assay. To quantify the absolute abundance of each unique TCRbeta CDR3 rearrangement, sequence reads were collapsed and filtered. For each sample, productive Simpson clonality was calculated by taking the square root of Simpson's diversity index across productive rearrangements. TCRdb obtained this table from immuneACCESS and retained in-frame rearrangements with V and J assigned. These tables miss some clones; where compared with another copy, unresolved V genes account for less than half of the shortfall, and the remainder is unexplained. Clonal size and the V and J genes are those of that table, whereas D and trimming came from the DNA. The table for this sample lists approximately 46,000 clones; roughly four fifths of them were counted only once. The biggest ten clones account for less than 3% of the sample.

General conclusions and limits of the study: Clinical and demographic metadata were provided uncurated, with the amount varying by source and participant.

The germline V gene provides CDR1 ENHRY and CDR2 SYGVKD. The CDR3 measures 18 amino acids from cysteine to phenylalanine. Only the CDR3 part of the read is kept: 54 bases, read in frame from the first base. Clipping removes 6 bases from V and 4 bases from J, with 11 as the unmatched junction base count. Collaborating institutions collected whole blood in K2EDTA tubes following their own protocols. Collaborator samples were shipped for TCRbeta analysis as frozen whole blood, isolated PBMCs, or DNA extracted from either sample type. The chain joins TRBV10-3 to TRBJ2-1, and TRBD2 aligns with 14 junction nucleotides. The receptor's source is a woman aged 55-70 years with acute or convalescent COVID-19. The specimen sequenced was peripheral blood. In nucleotides, the sequence is TGTGCCATCAGCGCCGGGACTAGCGGGGGAGGCTTTTACAATGAGCAGTTCTTC. Its protein is CAISAGTSGGGFYNEQFF.